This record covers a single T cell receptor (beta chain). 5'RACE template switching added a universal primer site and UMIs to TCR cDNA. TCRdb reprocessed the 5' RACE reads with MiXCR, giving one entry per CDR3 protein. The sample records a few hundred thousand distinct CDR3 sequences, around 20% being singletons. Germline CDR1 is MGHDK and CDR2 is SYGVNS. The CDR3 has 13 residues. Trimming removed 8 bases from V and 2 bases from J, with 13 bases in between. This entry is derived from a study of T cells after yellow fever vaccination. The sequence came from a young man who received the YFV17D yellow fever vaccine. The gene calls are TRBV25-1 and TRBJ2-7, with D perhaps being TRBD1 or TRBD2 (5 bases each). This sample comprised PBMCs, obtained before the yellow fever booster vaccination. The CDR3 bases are TGTGCCAGCTTGGGACCAGGGCCCTACGAGCAGTACTTC. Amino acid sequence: CASLGPGPYEQYF.